These 15 T cell receptor beta chains originate from one sample sequenced in a study of cytomegalovirus exposure and HLA in healthy donors. PCR used 60 Vbeta primers and 13 Jbeta primers. The method was immunoSEQ multiplex PCR; TCRdb's version includes in-frame clones alone and lacks a portion of them. The sample carries roughly 60,000 clones, around three quarters recorded once. The sample consisted of PBMCs. The receptors originated from a woman in her sixties or seventies in good health and CMV-seropositive.

This clone has more than one count but fewer than ten. CDR3 residues: CASSQDAPGTRITGELFF. The DNA for the CDR3 is TGCGCCAGCAGCCAAGATGCCCCCGGGACAAGAATCACCGGGGAGCTGTTTTTT. The V and J genes are TRBV4-1 and TRBJ2-2; D possibly corresponds to TRBD1 (6 bases). CDR1 is MGHRA, CDR2 YSYEKL, per germline. The CDR3 runs to 18 residues. Trimming stripped 0 bases from V and 4 bases from J, with 18 bases between.

This sequence joins TRBV27 and TRBJ2-5; TRBD2 aligns across 7 bases. There are 14 residues in the CDR3. Germline V gives CDR1 MNHEY, CDR2 SMNVEV (reference sequence). V shed 3 bases and J 5 bases; nucleotides not matched to a gene: 6. CDR3 residues: CASSFGGGRETQYF. CDR3 coding DNA: TGTGCCAGCAGTTTTGGGGGGGGGAGGGAGACCCAGTACTTC.

This chain uses TRBV2 with TRBJ2-3, with 8 bases aligning to TRBD2. Germline V CDR1 and CDR2: SNHLY, FYNNEI. Trimming took 2 bases from V and 5 from J; bases not matched to a gene: 12. The CDR3 is 17 residues long. CDR3 protein: CASSEWNGGAGRDTQYF. CDR3 nucleotides: TGTGCCAGCAGTGAATGGAACGGGGGGGCCGGTAGAGATACGCAGTATTTT.

J is TRBJ2-7 and V is TRBV7-2; tentatively, D is TRBD2 (7 bases). The CDR3 extends over 16 amino acids. The V gene's germline CDR1 is SGHTA and CDR2 FQGNSA. The V end was cut by 5 bases, the J end by 5 bases, with 22 bases between. The CDR3 here is CASSHLRTGSGDEQYF. CDR3 bases: TGTGCCAGCAGCCATTTGCGTACAGGGAGCGGGGACGAGCAGTACTTC.

V gene TRBV18 combines with J gene TRBJ1-4; TRBD1 is a possible D gene (5 bases). Germline V CDR1 and CDR2: KGHSH, LQKENI. V was cut by 3 bases and J by 3 bases, with 8 bases left in between. This CDR3 contains 14 residues. The DNA for the CDR3 is TGTGCCAGCTCACCGGGACTTTCTAATGAAAAACTGTTTTTT. It codes for CASSPGLSNEKLFF.

This chain uses TRBV15 with TRBJ2-2, with D unclear. The germline V gene has CDR1 LNHNV and CDR2 YYDKDF (reference sequence). The CDR3 has 14 residues. Trimming took off 2 bases at V and 7 bases at J, with 11 bases between the two ends. The CDR3 DNA reads as TGTGCCACCAGCAGATCCGGTTTTTTCGGGGAGCTGTTTTTT. Amino acids: CATSRSGFFGELFF.

The rearrangement joins TRBV7-2 to TRBJ1-2; perhaps TRBD1 as D (5 bases). Looked up from germline, CDR1 is SGHTA and CDR2 is FQGNSA. Deletions cut 5 bases from V and 7 bases from J, with 17 bases between. This CDR3 region has 14 residues. In nucleotides, the CDR3 is TGTGCCAGCAGCCTAGACAGCTCCGCGACTGGCTACACCTTC. Its translation is CASSLDSSATGYTF.

The chain is built from TRBV7-2 and TRBJ2-7; 7 bases agree with TRBD1. This CDR3 has 15 amino acids. The germline gives CDR1 SGHTA, CDR2 FQGNSA. The V and J ends lost 4 bases and 5 bases, in that order; junction bases with no gene match: 11. The CDR3 here is CASSSRDSMVNEQYF. The CDR3 DNA reads TGTGCCAGCAGCTCCAGGGACAGTATGGTCAACGAGCAGTACTTC.

This chain links TRBV6-6 with TRBJ2-5; 7 nucleotides align to TRBD1. The V gene's germline CDR1 is MNHNY and CDR2 SVGAGI (reference sequence). The CDR3 runs 15 residues. Trimming removed 5 bases from V and 2 bases from J; junction bases left unmatched: 8. CDR3 protein: CASSPWDSRQETQYF. The CDR3 nucleotides are TGTGCCAGCAGTCCCTGGGACAGCAGGCAAGAGACCCAGTACTTC.

The rearrangement links TRBV1 to TRBJ1-2; TRBD1 was called by the table and not checked on the DNA. TRBV1 is classified as a pseudogene. There are 15 residues in the CDR3. CDR3 amino acids: CTSSHGQGVFRGYTF. Written as DNA, the CDR3 is TGCACCAGCAGCCACGGACAGGGGGTATTTCGTGGCTACACCTTC.

V usage is TRBV7-9 and J usage is TRBJ1-1, with D tentatively TRBD1 (6 bases). Germline V lookup: CDR1 SEHNR, CDR2 FQNEAQ (reference sequence). The CDR3 runs to 15 residues. V was trimmed by 4 bases and J by 4 bases, leaving 16 bases between them. The CDR3 protein is CASSSGTPSGTEAFF. The CDR3 nucleotides read TGTGCCAGCAGCTCCGGGACACCCTCCGGCACTGAAGCTTTCTTT.

This clone turned up a few times. The chain is built from TRBV7-6 and TRBJ2-1, with D tentatively TRBD2 (5 bases). V was clipped by 6 bases and J by 2 bases, with 14 bases between them. The CDR3 covers 15 residues. From germline, CDR1 is SGHVS and CDR2 FNYEAQ. CDR3 in amino acids: CASSFQAGTYNEQFF. In DNA form, the CDR3 reads TGTGCCAGCAGTTTCCAGGCGGGTACCTACAATGAGCAGTTCTTC. Supplemented by reference TRBV7-6 and TRBJ2-1, the full variable domain reads GAGVSQSPRYKVTKRGQDVALRCDPISGHVSLYWYRQALGQGPEFLTYFNYEAQQDKSGLPNDRFSAERPEGSISTLTIQRTEQRDSAMYRCASSFQAGTYNEQFFGPGTRLTVL.

The chain joins TRBV9 to TRBJ1-1; D not certain. The CDR3 totals 14 residues. V was trimmed by 1 base and J by 0 bases, leaving 7 bases between them. CDR1 and CDR2 (germline): SGDLS, YYNGEE. In DNA, the CDR3 is TGTGCCAGCAGCGTATATTCAGTGAACACTGAAGCTTTCTTT. Protein sequence: CASSVYSVNTEAFF.

The chain links TRBV4-3 to TRBJ2-7, with D possibly TRBD2 on 6 matching bases. CDR1 is LGHNA, CDR2 YSLEER, per germline. Trimming stripped 1 base from V and 5 bases from J, with 12 bases between. The CDR3 spans 14 residues. The CDR3, as DNA: TGCGCCAGCAGCCAAGCGGAGGGGCGCCACGAGCAGTACTTC. This encodes CASSQAEGRHEQYF.

The CDR3 nucleotides read TGCGCCAGCAGTGACGGTGGGGCGAACACTGAAGCTTTCTTT. This translates into CASSDGGANTEAFF. J is TRBJ1-1 and V is TRBV10-1; possibly TRBD1 for D (5 bases). V lost 3 bases, J lost 1 base, and 9 bases lay in between. The CDR3 loop spans 14 amino acids. The germline V gene encodes CDR1 WNHNN and CDR2 SYGVQD (reference sequence).